These 2 T cell receptor beta chains originate from one sample sequenced in a study of blood T cell repertoires in COVID-19. The table came from immunoSEQ multiplex PCR; TCRdb's copy has only in-frame clones and leaves some out. The sample shows fewer than 55,000 clones, roughly 86% of them seen only once. The sample was peripheral blood. These TCRs come from a woman aged 55-69 years with acute or convalescent COVID-19.

The V gene is TRBV19, the J gene TRBJ1-2; D perhaps matches TRBD1 (5 bases). Trimming removed 3 bases at V and 7 bases at J, with 15 bases between. Germline V gene data show CDR1 as LNHDA and CDR2 as SQIVND (reference sequence). The length of the CDR3 is 14 residues. This chain's CDR3 is CASSITAGSSGYTF. As DNA, the CDR3 is TGTGCCAGTAGTATTACCGCAGGGTCAAGTGGCTACACCTTC. The whole variable domain, remainder taken from reference TRBV19 and TRBJ1-2, is DGGITQSPKYLFRKEGQNVTLSCEQNLNHDAMYWYRQDPGQGLRLIYYSQIVNDFQKGDIAEGYSVSREKKESFPLTVTSAQKNPTAFYLCASSITAGSSGYTFGSGTRLTVV.

This clone was observed a few times. The chain uses TRBV5-1 and TRBJ1-2; perhaps TRBD1 as D (5 bases). The CDR3 length is 17 residues. Looked up from germline, CDR1 is SGHRS and CDR2 is YFSETQ. V lost 5 bases, J lost 0 bases, and 20 bases lay in between. CDR3 loop: CASSPFGGVRTNYGYTF. The CDR3 DNA is TGCGCCAGCAGTCCTTTTGGGGGGGTAAGGACTAACTATGGCTACACCTTC.